Listed below are T cell receptor beta chains from one sample, sequenced in a study of breast tumors, draining lymph nodes, adjacent tissues. In TCRdb, the multiplex PCR reads were re-called with MiXCR into one record per CDR3 protein. The sample has 150,000 to 200,000 distinct CDR3 sequences, approximately 30% seen once. The specimen sequenced was axillary lymph node tissue. All receptors come from a female donor with breast cancer. Some clones in this sample may be carry-over from other donors' samples. CDR3s include the opening cysteine and the closing phenylalanine or tryptophan. A D gene is named only where the DNA matches it firmly. Clone size appears in some rows only: once, few, many, or a class for an expanded clone.

clone_size: many
j_call: TRBJ2-1
d_call: -
cdr3_length: 15
v_call: TRBV12-3/TRBV12-4
cdr3_nt: TGTGCCAGCAGCTTACGCCGGGGGTCACTGAATGAGCAGTTCTTC
cdr3_aa: CASSLRRGSLNEQFF

clone_size: many
j_call: TRBJ2-3
d_call: -
cdr3_length: 17
v_call: TRBV11-2
cdr3_nt: TGTGCCAGCAGCTTGTCAGGCAGGTTATCTAGCACAGATACGCAGTATTTT
cdr3_aa: CASSLSGRLSSTDTQYF

clone_size: many
j_call: TRBJ2-1
d_call: TRBD1
cdr3_length: 17
v_call: TRBV12-3/TRBV12-4
cdr3_nt: TGTGCCAGCAGTTCACCTTGGGGACAGGGGACTTACAATGAGCAGTTCTTC
cdr3_aa: CASSSPWGQGTYNEQFF

clone_size: many
j_call: TRBJ2-3
d_call: TRBD2
cdr3_length: 14
v_call: TRBV9
cdr3_nt: TGTGCCAGCAGTGGCGGGGGGGCGGCAGATACGCAGTATTTT
cdr3_aa: CASSGGGAADTQYF

clone_size: -
j_call: TRBJ1-5
d_call: TRBD1
cdr3_length: 15
v_call: TRBV7-2
cdr3_nt: TGTGCCAGCAGCCCCCGGACAGGACAGTATCAGCCCCAGCATTTT
cdr3_aa: CASSPRTGQYQPQHF

clone_size: many
j_call: TRBJ2-7
d_call: TRBD1
cdr3_length: 15
v_call: TRBV12-3/TRBV12-4
cdr3_nt: TGTGCCAGCAGCCTCCGGGACAGGGAGTACTACGAGCAGTACTTC
cdr3_aa: CASSLRDREYYEQYF

clone_size: -
j_call: TRBJ2-6
d_call: TRBD1
cdr3_length: 17
v_call: TRBV28
cdr3_nt: TGTGCCAGCAGTCCACCTCGGACAGGGAAAGGGGCCAACGTCCTGACTTTC
cdr3_aa: CASSPPRTGKGANVLTF

clone_size: many
j_call: TRBJ2-5
d_call: TRBD1
cdr3_length: 16
v_call: TRBV11-2
cdr3_nt: TGTGCCAGCAGCTTAGTTCTGAGTGACAGGGGTGAGACCCAGTACTTC
cdr3_aa: CASSLVLSDRGETQYF

clone_size: -
j_call: TRBJ2-3
d_call: -
cdr3_length: 22
v_call: TRBV5-1
cdr3_nt: -
cdr3_aa: CASSPDRTGGSPLHFGADTQYF

clone_size: many
j_call: TRBJ2-2
d_call: -
cdr3_length: 14
v_call: TRBV12-5
cdr3_nt: TGTGCTAGTGGTTCCGCGGGGCCAACCGGGGAGCTGTTTTTT
cdr3_aa: CASGSAGPTGELFF

clone_size: few
j_call: TRBJ2-4
d_call: TRBD1
cdr3_length: 14
v_call: TRBV14
cdr3_nt: TGTGCCAGCAGCTTTCAGGGGGCTGGAAACATTCAGTACTTC
cdr3_aa: CASSFQGAGNIQYF

clone_size: -
j_call: TRBJ2-7
d_call: TRBD1
cdr3_length: 17
v_call: TRBV20-1
cdr3_nt: TGCAGTGCTAGAGATCACAGGTGGACAGGGTTTTCCTACGAGCAGTACTTC
cdr3_aa: CSARDHRWTGFSYEQYF

clone_size: many
j_call: TRBJ2-7
d_call: TRBD2
cdr3_length: 15
v_call: TRBV9
cdr3_nt: TGTGCCAGCAGCGTAGAAAGCGGGGTCTCCTACGAGCAGTACTTC
cdr3_aa: CASSVESGVSYEQYF

clone_size: -
j_call: TRBJ2-7
d_call: -
cdr3_length: 15
v_call: TRBV11-1
cdr3_nt: TGTGCCAGCAGCTTAACCCCTGGTACCTCCTACGAGCAGTACTTC
cdr3_aa: CASSLTPGTSYEQYF

clone_size: many
j_call: TRBJ2-5
d_call: TRBD2
cdr3_length: 16
v_call: TRBV7-6
cdr3_nt: TGTGCCAGCAGCTCCGGTTATTCTAGCGGAAAAGAGACCCAGTACTTC
cdr3_aa: CASSSGYSSGKETQYF

clone_size: many
j_call: TRBJ2-7
d_call: -
cdr3_length: 12
v_call: TRBV12-3/TRBV12-4
cdr3_nt: TGTGCCAGCAGTTTTGGAGTTCACGAGCAGTACTTC
cdr3_aa: CASSFGVHEQYF

clone_size: few
j_call: TRBJ1-2
d_call: TRBD1
cdr3_length: 18
v_call: TRBV6-1
cdr3_nt: TGTGCCAGCAGTGGGAGTCCCCGGGACAGGATTGTTGACTATGGCTACACCTTC
cdr3_aa: CASSGSPRDRIVDYGYTF

clone_size: many
j_call: TRBJ1-5
d_call: TRBD1
cdr3_length: 18
v_call: TRBV4-1
cdr3_nt: TGCGCCAGCAGCCAAGCCTCGGTTAGGACAGGTTTAAGCCAGCCCCAGCATTTT
cdr3_aa: CASSQASVRTGLSQPQHF

clone_size: -
j_call: TRBJ2-7
d_call: TRBD2
cdr3_length: 13
v_call: TRBV5-4
cdr3_nt: TGTGCCAGCAGGGCTAGCGGGCATTACGAGCGGTACTTC
cdr3_aa: CASRASGHYERYF

clone_size: many
j_call: TRBJ1-2
d_call: -
cdr3_length: 14
v_call: TRBV4-2
cdr3_nt: TGTGCCAGCAGCCAAGATTTCCCACAGAATGGCTACACCTTC
cdr3_aa: CASSQDFPQNGYTF

clone_size: -
j_call: TRBJ1-4
d_call: TRBD1
cdr3_length: 14
v_call: TRBV12-5
cdr3_nt: TGTGCTAGTGGTGTGGACAGGAACGGTGAAAAACTGTTTTTT
cdr3_aa: CASGVDRNGEKLFF

clone_size: many
j_call: TRBJ1-2
d_call: -
cdr3_length: 15
v_call: TRBV11-2
cdr3_nt: TGTGCCAGCAGCATCAAGGGACTTTTTAACTATGGCTACACCTTC
cdr3_aa: CASSIKGLFNYGYTF

clone_size: many
j_call: TRBJ1-6
d_call: -
cdr3_length: 13
v_call: TRBV27
cdr3_nt: TGTGCCAGCACCGGAGGGGGGTATTCACCCCTCCACTTT
cdr3_aa: CASTGGGYSPLHF

clone_size: many
j_call: TRBJ2-7
d_call: -
cdr3_length: 11
v_call: TRBV25-1
cdr3_nt: TGTGCCACCCTCGGCTCCTACGAGCAGTACTTC
cdr3_aa: CATLGSYEQYF

clone_size: many
j_call: TRBJ1-2
d_call: TRBD1
cdr3_length: 15
v_call: TRBV11-2
cdr3_nt: TGTGCCAGCAGCCGGACGACAGGGGGCGGCTATGGCTACACCTTC
cdr3_aa: CASSRTTGGGYGYTF

clone_size: many
j_call: TRBJ2-1
d_call: TRBD2
cdr3_length: 18
v_call: TRBV7-2
cdr3_nt: TGTGCCAGCAGCCAAGGGGGGGCTAGCGGGGGGGCGAGGCATGAGCAGTTCTTC
cdr3_aa: CASSQGGASGGARHEQFF

clone_size: -
j_call: TRBJ2-1
d_call: TRBD1
cdr3_length: 16
v_call: TRBV2
cdr3_nt: TGTGCCAGCAGTGCCGGGACAGGGCCCGGATACAATGAGCAGTTCTTC
cdr3_aa: CASSAGTGPGYNEQFF

clone_size: many
j_call: TRBJ2-3
d_call: TRBD2
cdr3_length: 16
v_call: TRBV7-3
cdr3_nt: TGTGCCAGCAGCTTTAGCGGGGGGGCTTTACCAGATACGCAGTATTTT
cdr3_aa: CASSFSGGALPDTQYF

clone_size: -
j_call: TRBJ2-3
d_call: TRBD2
cdr3_length: 16
v_call: TRBV27
cdr3_nt: TGTGTCAGCAGTTCCCGACTAGCGGGAGCCACAGATACGCAGTATTTT
cdr3_aa: CVSSSRLAGATDTQYF

clone_size: many
j_call: TRBJ2-7
d_call: TRBD2
cdr3_length: 15
v_call: TRBV9
cdr3_nt: TGTGCCAGCAGCGAAAGGGGACTAGCGACCTACGAGCAGTACTTC
cdr3_aa: CASSERGLATYEQYF

clone_size: -
j_call: TRBJ2-1
d_call: -
cdr3_length: 16
v_call: TRBV15
cdr3_nt: TGTGCCACCAGCCGAGACGGGGGGCGATCCTACAATGAGCAGTCCTTC
cdr3_aa: CATSRDGGRSYNEQSF

clone_size: many
j_call: TRBJ2-3
d_call: -
cdr3_length: 16
v_call: TRBV2
cdr3_nt: TGTGCCAGCAGTGCAAGCCAGCGTCTTAGCACAGATACGCAGTATTTT
cdr3_aa: CASSASQRLSTDTQYF

clone_size: many
j_call: TRBJ2-1
d_call: -
cdr3_length: 15
v_call: TRBV7-6
cdr3_nt: TGTGCCAGCACCCCAGGCGGAGGGAGGCACAATGAGCAGTTCTTC
cdr3_aa: CASTPGGGRHNEQFF

clone_size: many
j_call: TRBJ2-7
d_call: -
cdr3_length: 12
v_call: TRBV14
cdr3_nt: TGTGCCAGCAGCCTCAGGTTCCGTGAGCAGTACTTC
cdr3_aa: CASSLRFREQYF

clone_size: -
j_call: TRBJ1-1
d_call: TRBD1
cdr3_length: 15
v_call: TRBV20-1
cdr3_nt: TGCAGTGCTAGTGGAGGGACAGGGTTTGTTACTGAAGCTTTCTTT
cdr3_aa: CSASGGTGFVTEAFF

clone_size: many
j_call: TRBJ2-7
d_call: -
cdr3_length: 13
v_call: TRBV2
cdr3_nt: TGTGCCAGCAGTGAAATGGGGAATAGAGAGCAGTACTTC
cdr3_aa: CASSEMGNREQYF

clone_size: -
j_call: TRBJ2-3
d_call: TRBD1
cdr3_length: 15
v_call: TRBV7-3
cdr3_nt: TGTGCCAGCAGCCCGACAGGGACAGGGGGAGATACGCAGTATTTT
cdr3_aa: CASSPTGTGGDTQYF

clone_size: many
j_call: TRBJ2-1
d_call: TRBD2
cdr3_length: 14
v_call: TRBV5-5
cdr3_nt: TGTGCCAGCAGCTTAGCGGGGGGGCAGGGTGAGCAGTTCTTC
cdr3_aa: CASSLAGGQGEQFF

clone_size: many
j_call: TRBJ1-5
d_call: -
cdr3_length: 17
v_call: TRBV19
cdr3_nt: TGTGCCAGTAGTGCGGGTGTAGTAGGGCTCAAGGGTCAGCCCCAGCATTTT
cdr3_aa: CASSAGVVGLKGQPQHF

clone_size: -
j_call: TRBJ1-6
d_call: -
cdr3_length: 17
v_call: TRBV4-2
cdr3_nt: TGTGCCAGCAGCCAAGAGGGTACAGGGACTGGCAATTCACCCCTCCACTTT
cdr3_aa: CASSQEGTGTGNSPLHF

clone_size: -
j_call: TRBJ1-1
d_call: TRBD1
cdr3_length: 13
v_call: TRBV20-1
cdr3_nt: TGCAGTCCAATCAGGCCGGGACAGGGTGAAGCTTTCTTT
cdr3_aa: CSPIRPGQGEAFF

clone_size: -
j_call: TRBJ2-5
d_call: -
cdr3_length: 18
v_call: TRBV15
cdr3_nt: TGTGCCACCAGCAGAGAGGCTGAACAGGGGGAGGGAAATCAGCCCCAGTACTTC
cdr3_aa: CATSREAEQGEGNQPQYF

clone_size: many
j_call: TRBJ2-1
d_call: -
cdr3_length: 16
v_call: TRBV12-3/TRBV12-4
cdr3_nt: TGTGCCAGCAGTTTTCAGCGGGTTCTCTCCTACAATGAGCAGTTCTTC
cdr3_aa: CASSFQRVLSYNEQFF

clone_size: many
j_call: TRBJ2-7
d_call: TRBD2
cdr3_length: 15
v_call: TRBV14
cdr3_nt: TGTGCCAGCAGCCATGGGGCGGGGGGGTACTACGAGCAGTACTTC
cdr3_aa: CASSHGAGGYYEQYF

clone_size: many
j_call: TRBJ1-2
d_call: -
cdr3_length: 20
v_call: TRBV7-9
cdr3_nt: TGTGCCAGCAGCTTACCCACCCGCGACTTCGTAGAGTCTAACGTCTATGGCTACACCTTC
cdr3_aa: CASSLPTRDFVESNVYGYTF

clone_size: many
j_call: TRBJ2-3
d_call: TRBD2
cdr3_length: 15
v_call: TRBV7-9
cdr3_nt: TGTGCCAGCAGCCCCAGCGGGGGGCTCCAGGATACGCAGTATTTT
cdr3_aa: CASSPSGGLQDTQYF

clone_size: -
j_call: TRBJ1-2
d_call: -
cdr3_length: 14
v_call: TRBV9
cdr3_nt: TGTGCCAGCAGTGCTACGGGAGAAAACTATGGCTACACCTTC
cdr3_aa: CASSATGENYGYTF

clone_size: -
j_call: TRBJ2-7
d_call: TRBD2
cdr3_length: 14
v_call: TRBV12-3/TRBV12-4
cdr3_nt: TGTGCCAGCAGTGCTGGGACTAGGACCTACGAGCAGTACTTC
cdr3_aa: CASSAGTRTYEQYF